The 25 T cell receptor beta chains reported below all come from one sample, sequenced in a study of blood T cell repertoires in COVID-19. The assay was immunoSEQ multiplex PCR, and TCRdb's table has in-frame clones only and misses some. The repertoire has roughly 120,000 clones, 80% to 95% of them found once; the top ten carry around 2%. Sequencing was done on a sample of peripheral blood. The receptors stem from a man aged 45-65 years with COVID-19, enrolled during active disease.

The chain employs TRBV3-1 (or the pseudogene TRBV3-2) and TRBJ2-3, with 7 bases lining up with TRBD2. CDR1 and CDR2 (germline): LGHDT, YNNKEL (reference sequence). J gave up 3 bases and V 6 bases, and 9 bases lay outside the gene matches. The CDR3 has 15 amino acids. The CDR3 spells CASSLGAGETDTQYF. CDR3 bases: TGTGCCAGCAGTCTTGGGGCGGGAGAAACAGATACGCAGTATTTT.

The chain employs TRBV6-5 and TRBJ2-7; no definite D call. The V and J ends lost 8 bases and 2 bases respectively, with 4 bases between them. Germline V gene data show CDR1 as MNHEY and CDR2 as SVGAGI. This CDR3 region has 10 residues. In DNA, the CDR3 is TGTGCCAGCGAGACCTACGAGCAGTACGTC. Translating it yields CASETYEQYV.

The V call is TRBV29-1, the J call TRBJ2-5; 7 bases line up with TRBD1. This CDR3 has 12 amino acids. The germline CDR1 and CDR2 sequences are SQVTM and ANQGSEA. Trimming removed 7 bases from V and 4 bases from J; junction bases left unmatched: 6. CDR3 sequence (DNA): TGCAGCGGACGACAGGGTTCAGAGACCCAGTACTTC. Translated, it gives CSGRQGSETQYF.

The rearrangement uses TRBV11-2 and TRBJ1-1, with TRBD1 as a possible D gene (5 bases). The CDR3 runs to 14 residues. Germline V gene lookup returns CDR1 SGHAT and CDR2 FQNNGV. The germline V and J ends were trimmed by 2 bases and 8 bases, with 15 bases remaining between them. CDR3 in DNA: TGTGCCAGCAGCTTACCCAGACAGTCCCCAGAAGCTTTCTTT. It yields the protein CASSLPRQSPEAFF.

In DNA, the CDR3 is TGCGCCAGCAGCAAAGACAGCATCTACGAGCAGTACTTC. It specifies CASSKDSIYEQYF. The chain couples TRBV5-1 to TRBJ2-7; possible D gene TRBD1, 5 bases. V shed 4 bases and J shed 3 bases, with 11 bases lying between them. Germline lookup yields CDR1 SGHRS and CDR2 YFSETQ. This CDR3 region has 13 residues.

In its sample, this clone was seen a few times. V gene TRBV18 combines with J gene TRBJ2-3, with TRBD2 matching 13 bases. Trimming removed 3 bases from V and 2 bases from J; junction bases left unmatched: 11. The CDR3 contains 19 residues. Germline lookup yields CDR1 KGHSH and CDR2 LQKENI. CDR3 residues: CASSPGLAGVSWLTDTQYF. The CDR3 DNA sequence: TGTGCCAGCTCACCCGGACTAGCGGGAGTCTCTTGGCTCACAGATACGCAGTATTTT.

CDR3 coding DNA: TGCGCCAGCAGCCAAGATATGAACAGACCCCAGGAAAACATTCAGTACTTC. This sequence encodes CASSQDMNRPQENIQYF. The V gene is TRBV4-3, the J gene TRBJ2-4; the D is unclear. The CDR3 contains 17 residues. The germline V gene encodes CDR1 LGHNA and CDR2 YSLEER. Trimming removed 0 bases from V and 5 bases from J, with 17 bases in between.

J is TRBJ2-1 and V is TRBV24-1; 11 nucleotides line up with TRBD2. V was pared by 9 bases and J by 0 bases, with 0 bases of the junction left unmatched. This CDR3 has 14 amino acids. Germline values: CDR1 KGHDR, CDR2 SFDVKD. The CDR3 reads CATGLAGSYNEQFF. The CDR3 region has the DNA TGTGCCACCGGACTAGCGGGCTCCTACAATGAGCAGTTCTTC.

The V gene is TRBV7-9, the J gene TRBJ2-2; 7 bases are shared with TRBD2. CDR3 length: 14 residues. With 11 bases clipped from V and 3 bases from J, the junction kept 9 bases outside the gene matches. Germline V gene sequence: CDR1 SEHNR, CDR2 FQNEAQ (reference sequence). The CDR3 DNA sequence: TGTGCCCTCGGGGAAACTAGCGACACCGGGGAGCTGTTTTTT. It encodes CALGETSDTGELFF.

The chain combines TRBV20-1 with TRBJ2-1; tentative D call: TRBD2 (5 bases). The CDR3 extends over 14 amino acids. The germline V and J ends were trimmed by 3 bases and 2 bases, with 11 bases remaining between them. Germline lookup yields CDR1 DFQATT and CDR2 SNEGSKA (reference sequence). The CDR3 loop is CSASSGITYNEQFF. CDR3 sequence (DNA): TGCAGTGCTAGTTCCGGGATCACCTACAATGAGCAGTTCTTC.

In nucleotides, the CDR3 is TGTGCCAGCAGGCTCAAGACAGGGGCCACCGGGGAGCTGTTTTTT. It encodes CASRLKTGATGELFF. The chain employs TRBV6-5 and TRBJ2-2, with TRBD1 matching 8 bases. The CDR3 has 15 amino acids. The ends lost 6 bases at V and 4 bases at J; junction bases unmatched: 7. Germline CDR1 is MNHEY and CDR2 is SVGAGI.

The chain has TRBV30 and TRBJ2-5, with 7 bases identical to TRBD1. The CDR3 consists of 13 residues. J was trimmed by 6 bases and V by 1 base; bases with no gene match: 5. CDR1 is GTSNPN, CDR2 SVGIG, per germline (reference sequence). The DNA for the CDR3 is TGTGCCTGGAGTGAACAGGGGTTGCAGACCCAGTACTTC. It codes for CAWSEQGLQTQYF.

The chain carries TRBV2 and TRBJ2-1, with 10 nucleotides matching TRBD2. Per the germline V gene, CDR1 is SNHLY and CDR2 is FYNNEI. CDR3 length: 14 amino acids. J lost 5 bases, V lost 6 bases, and 4 bases had no gene match. CDR3 sequence: CASSPLAGNNEQFF. In nucleotides, the CDR3 is TGTGCCAGCAGCCCACTAGCGGGAAACAATGAGCAGTTCTTC. The variable domain in full, completed from reference TRBV2 and TRBJ2-1, reads EPEVTQTPSHQVTQMGQEVILRCVPISNHLYFYWYRQILGQKVEFLVSFYNNEISEKSEIFDDQFSVERPDGSNFTLKIRSTKLEDSAMYFCASSPLAGNNEQFFGPGTRLTVL.

As for this clone: Other DNA sequences in this sample translate to the same CDR3. The rearrangement uses TRBV19 and TRBJ1-1; 7 positions match TRBD1. Trimming cost V 5 bases and J 3 bases; bases outside gene matches: 3. The CDR3 sequence is 13 residues long. CDR1 and CDR2 (germline): LNHDA, SQIVND (reference sequence). This chain's CDR3 is CASSPTGDTEAFF. CDR3 coding DNA: TGTGCCAGTAGTCCAACAGGGGACACTGAAGCTTTCTTT.

The chain employs TRBV19 and TRBJ2-2, with TRBD2 as a possible D gene (5 bases). Trimming stripped 3 bases from V and 0 bases from J, with 11 bases between. CDR3 size: 16 residues. Germline V gives CDR1 LNHDA, CDR2 SQIVND (reference sequence). Written as DNA, the CDR3 is TGTGCCAGTAGTATTATTTCGGGGTCGAACACCGGGGAGCTGTTTTTT. This gives the protein CASSIISGSNTGELFF.

This rearrangement joins TRBV4-3 to TRBJ2-4, with 8 bases identical to TRBD2. Trimming at V came to 3 bases and at J to 7 bases, leaving 8 bases not matched to a gene. This CDR3 comprises 15 residues. The germline gives CDR1 LGHNA, CDR2 YSLEER. CDR3 residues: CASSHREGLGNIQYF. The CDR3 DNA reads TGCGCCAGCAGCCACCGGGAGGGCCTGGGGAACATTCAGTACTTC.

V is TRBV6-5 and J is TRBJ1-1; 7 bases are a match to TRBD1. The CDR3 has 12 amino acids. Germline lookup yields CDR1 MNHEY and CDR2 SVGAGI. The junction had 3 bases not matched to a gene; V was cut back by 5 bases and J by 6 bases. This chain's CDR3 is CASSRQGAEAFF. CDR3 nucleotide sequence: TGTGCCAGCAGTCGACAGGGTGCTGAAGCTTTCTTT.

The rearrangement links TRBV10-1 to TRBJ2-7; 9 bases match TRBD1. This CDR3 region has 15 residues. From germline, CDR1 is WNHNN and CDR2 SYGVQD (reference sequence). V shed 1 base, J shed 3 bases, and the junction held 4 bases outside the gene matches. As DNA, the CDR3 is TGCGCCAGCAGTGAGTTGACAGGGGGGCTCTACGAGCAGTACTTC. This sequence encodes CASSELTGGLYEQYF.

The V gene is TRBV2, the J gene TRBJ2-7, with 10 positions matching TRBD2. Germline assignment: CDR1 SNHLY and CDR2 FYNNEI. J was trimmed by 5 bases and V by 4 bases; bases with no gene match: 5. This CDR3 is built from 14 residues. CDR3 protein: CASSGASGSHEQYF. CDR3 sequence (DNA): TGTGCCAGCAGTGGGGCTAGCGGGAGTCACGAGCAGTACTTC.

This chain links TRBV7-3 with TRBJ1-1; 10 positions match TRBD1. The CDR3 length is 13 residues. From germline, CDR1 is SGHTA and CDR2 FQGTGA. The V and J ends lost 5 bases and 5 bases, in that order; junction bases with no gene match: 2. CDR3: CASSTDRGTEAFF. Written as DNA, the CDR3 is TGTGCCAGCAGCACGGACAGGGGGACTGAAGCTTTCTTT.

The rearrangement links TRBV13 to TRBJ2-7; weak D call: TRBD1 (5 bases). V was cut by 3 bases and J by 3 bases, with 15 bases left in between. Germline CDR1 reads PRHDT; CDR2 reads FYEKMQ (reference sequence). CDR3 size: 15 residues. CDR3: CASSLRRADIYEQYF. For the CDR3, the DNA is TGTGCCAGCAGCTTGCGCAGGGCTGACATCTACGAGCAGTACTTC.

This chain joins TRBV7-9 and TRBJ2-7; no definite D call. V shed 2 bases and J shed 0 bases, with 5 bases lying between them. This CDR3 has 13 residues. Germline V gives CDR1 SEHNR, CDR2 FQNEAQ (reference sequence). The CDR3 sequence: CASSLTSSYEQYF. The CDR3 DNA reads TGTGCCAGCAGCTTAACGAGCTCCTACGAGCAGTACTTC.

The chain has TRBV15 and TRBJ2-7; possible D gene TRBD2, 5 bases. The V gene's germline CDR1 is LNHNV and CDR2 YYDKDF (reference sequence). The germline V and J ends were trimmed by 3 bases and 4 bases, with 16 bases remaining between them. The CDR3 is 15 amino acids. The CDR3 nucleotides are TGTGCCACCAGCAGGCTAGGGAGACCGATTTACGAGCAGTACGTC. This sequence encodes CATSRLGRPIYEQYV.

The CDR3 region is CASSPDTAYEQYF. The CDR3 region has the DNA TGCGCCAGCAGCCCCGACACGGCCTACGAGCAGTACTTC. The chain carries TRBV5-1 and TRBJ2-7; D is unclear. Germline V gene lookup returns CDR1 SGHRS and CDR2 YFSETQ. Trimming took 4 bases from V and 2 from J, leaving 10 bases between them. The CDR3 is 13 residues long.

The V and J genes are TRBV7-2 and TRBJ2-7; 7 nucleotides agree with TRBD2. The CDR3 is 15 amino acids. Looked up from germline, CDR1 is SGHTA and CDR2 is FQGNSA. V dropped 2 bases and J dropped 3; count of bases not matched to a gene: 7. CDR3 region: CASSLLGDYRYEQYV. In DNA form, the CDR3 reads TGTGCCAGCAGCTTATTGGGGGACTATCGCTACGAGCAGTACGTC.